This T cell receptor beta chain was profiled in a study of regulatory and conventional T cells in RAG deficiency. General study points: Other subsets showed about 10-fold reductions, but Treg unique TCR beta sequences fell roughly 96-fold in these patients. Patient subsets had shorter CDR3s; Omenn Treg-Tconv overlap exceeded 85%. Shannon entropy was markedly lower and Simpson indices higher in RAG-deficient patients than control T-cell subsets.

Blood CD4+ CD25-low CD127-high conventional T cells supplied the genomic DNA template. TCRdb keeps only in-frame clones here, not all; method: immunoSEQ multiplex PCR. This sample carries 8,000 to 10,000 clones, around 95% of them seen once, and the ten largest clones take more than 1.4%. Germline CDR1 is SEHNR and CDR2 is FQNEAQ (reference sequence). V lost 2 bases and J lost 8; bases outside the gene matches: 10. CDR3 size: 17 residues. This clone came up once. The antigen remains unidentified. Material for sequencing was CD4+ effector T cells sorted from blood. The receptor was derived from a human donor with RAG deficiency presenting as severe combined immunodeficiency. V and J are TRBV7-9 and TRBJ2-1; 12 bases fit TRBD1. The CDR3: CASSLSGTGGFSDEQFF. DNA for the CDR3: TGTGCCAGCAGCTTATCCGGGACAGGGGGCTTCAGCGATGAGCAGTTCTTC.